Reported below is one TCR beta chain. What it recognizes is unknown. The data were obtained in a study of shared clonotypes between healthy human individuals. About the research overall: Donors consisted of two women and a few men between 18 and 49. General study results and limits: Naive CD4 clonotype sharing across several donors was 4% to 5.5%.

This CDR3 has 15 residues. The germline V gene encodes CDR1 MNHNS and CDR2 SASEGT. V lost 3 bases and J lost 3; bases outside the gene matches: 4. As defined, naive CD8 cells were CD45RO-negative and positively selected for CCR7, with terminally differentiated effector memory CD45RA+ cells excluded. Clones were read by immunoSEQ multiplex PCR, and TCRdb kept only the in-frame ones, dropping some. The sample shows millions of clones, approximately 94% of them seen only once. The sequenced sample was naive CD8+ T cells sorted from blood. V gene TRBV6-1 combines with J gene TRBJ1-5, with 8 bases matching TRBD1. The TCR comes from a man younger than 30 in good health. The CDR3 DNA sequence: TGTGCCAGCAGTGACTTGACAGGGGTCAATCAGCCCCAGCATTTT. Protein product: CASSDLTGVNQPQHF.